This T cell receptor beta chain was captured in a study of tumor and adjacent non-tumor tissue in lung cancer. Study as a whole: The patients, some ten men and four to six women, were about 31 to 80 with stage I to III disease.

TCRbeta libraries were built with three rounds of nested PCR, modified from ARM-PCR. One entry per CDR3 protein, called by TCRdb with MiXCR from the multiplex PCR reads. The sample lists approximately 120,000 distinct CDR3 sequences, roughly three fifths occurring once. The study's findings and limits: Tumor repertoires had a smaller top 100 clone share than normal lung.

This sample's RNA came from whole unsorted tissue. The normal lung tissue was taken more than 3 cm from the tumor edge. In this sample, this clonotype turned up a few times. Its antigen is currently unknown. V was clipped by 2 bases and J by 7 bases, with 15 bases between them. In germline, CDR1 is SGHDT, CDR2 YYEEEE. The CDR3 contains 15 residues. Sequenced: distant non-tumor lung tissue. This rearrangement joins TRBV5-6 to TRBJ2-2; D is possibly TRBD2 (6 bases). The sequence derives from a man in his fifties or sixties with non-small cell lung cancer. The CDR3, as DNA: TGTGCCAGCAGCTTATGGAGGGCAGAAAGCGGGGAGCTGTTTTTT. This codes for CASSLWRAESGELFF.